This TCR beta chain was sequenced during a study of CD8 T cells in ankylosing spondylitis. TCRdb ran MiXCR on the 5' RACE reads and lists one entry per CDR3 protein. The sample lists around 130,000 distinct CDR3 sequences, about 13% seen once, with roughly 3% in the top ten. Study results and limitations: Reported data indicate significant enrichment of disease-linked clones within matched ankylosing spondylitis synovial fluid.

This clonotype was counted at least ten times. The antigen is unknown. The sample taken for sequencing was blood, either unsorted or a sorted T cell fraction (not recorded which). This clonotype was obtained from a female donor with ankylosing spondylitis or in good health (not recorded which).

The chain's CDR3 is CASSLGLALTGELFF. The CDR3 region has the DNA TGTGCCAGCAGCTTAGGACTAGCGTTGACCGGGGAGCTGTTTTTT. The rearrangement uses TRBV7-2 and TRBJ2-2, with 8 bases that match TRBD2. Germline assignment: CDR1 SGHTA and CDR2 FQGNSA. V lost 1 base to trimming and J lost 5 bases; unmatched junction nucleotides: 3. The CDR3 spans 15 residues.